These 27 T cell receptor beta chains share one sample of origin, sequenced in a study of OX40 agonist ivuxolimab in advanced cancers. The data were produced by immunoSEQ multiplex PCR, yet TCRdb's version contains in-frame clones alone and is incomplete. The sample yields about 100,000 clones, nearly 90% seen once. The sample was CD4+ or CD8+ T cells sorted from blood, taken in a trial of the OX40 agonist ivuxolimab. These receptors were collected from an adult with an advanced solid tumor such as melanoma, head and neck, liver or kidney cancer.

The rearrangement uses TRBV19 and TRBJ1-6, with no clear D. CDR3 length: 14 residues. Trimming shortened V by 3 bases and J by 7 bases, and 10 bases separated the two germline ends. Germline assignment: CDR1 LNHDA and CDR2 SQIVND (reference sequence). The CDR3 DNA reads as TGTGCCAGTAGTATCAGAGGCCCGAATTCACCCCTCCACTTT. Its protein is CASSIRGPNSPLHF.

The chain uses TRBV5-1 and TRBJ1-1; D unresolved. The germline gives CDR1 SGHRS, CDR2 YFSETQ. V was cut by 0 bases and J by 0 bases, with 12 bases left in between. This CDR3 is 16 amino acids long. CDR3 DNA sequence: TGCGCCAGCAGCTTGGATGGGTCGCTCTTGAACACTGAAGCTTTCTTT. The encoded protein is CASSLDGSLLNTEAFF. Full variable domain (missing parts from reference TRBV5-1 and TRBJ1-1): KAGVTQTPRYLIKTRGQQVTLSCSPISGHRSVSWYQQTPGQGLQFLFEYFSETQRNKGNFPGRFSGRQFSNSRSEMNVSTLELGDSALYLCASSLDGSLLNTEAFFGQGTRLTVV.

This chain connects TRBV5-1 to TRBJ1-4; D unresolved. This CDR3 has 14 residues. Trimming shortened V by 2 bases and J by 8 bases, and 13 bases separated the two germline ends. The germline gives CDR1 SGHRS, CDR2 YFSETQ. This chain's CDR3 is CASSFNTQPEKLFF. CDR3 sequence (DNA): TGCGCCAGCAGCTTCAACACCCAACCGGAAAAACTGTTTTTT.

This clone has just a few counts. The chain couples TRBV6-1 to TRBJ1-1; D not certain. Germline assignment: CDR1 MNHNS and CDR2 SASEGT. The V end lost 1 base, the J end lost 7 bases, and 7 bases lay between the germline ends. The CDR3 has 12 amino acids. The CDR3 bases are TGTGCCAGCAGTGAAGTAATGTTTGAAGCTTTCTTT. Its translation is CASSEVMFEAFF.

The rearrangement uses TRBV30 and TRBJ1-2; no reliable D call. Germline V gene lookup returns CDR1 GTSNPN and CDR2 SVGIG (reference sequence). The CDR3 is 12 residues long. V was pared by 1 base and J by 8 bases, with 11 bases between. CDR3 sequence (DNA): TGTGCCTGGAGTGGCACCTACCGGGGCTACACCTTC. Translation gives CAWSGTYRGYTF.

The rearrangement uses TRBV9 and TRBJ2-3, with D unresolved. Trimming left V 0 bases short and J 1 base short, with 6 bases between. The CDR3 is 14 amino acids. Germline CDR1 reads SGDLS; CDR2 reads YYNGEE. The CDR3: CASSVDVGTDTQYF. In DNA form, the CDR3 reads TGTGCCAGCAGCGTAGATGTTGGCACAGATACGCAGTATTTT.

This clone appeared a few times. This chain uses TRBV6-5 with TRBJ2-3, with D perhaps TRBD1 (6 bases). This CDR3 has 13 residues. Germline values: CDR1 MNHEY, CDR2 SVGAGI. The germline V and J ends were trimmed by 7 bases and 7 bases, with 15 bases remaining between them. The CDR3 DNA sequence: TGTGCCAGCAAGAGCCCGGGGACAAATACGCAGTATTTT. Protein sequence: CASKSPGTNTQYF.

This chain uses TRBV11-2 with TRBJ1-1; TRBD1 agrees at 9 bases. This CDR3 has 15 amino acids. The germline CDR1 and CDR2 sequences are SGHAT and FQNNGV. Trimming took 5 bases from V and 1 from J; bases not matched to a gene: 5. The CDR3 is CASSPRTGENTEAFF. For the CDR3, the DNA is TGTGCCAGCAGCCCAAGGACAGGGGAGAACACTGAAGCTTTCTTT.

The chain carries TRBV21-1 and TRBJ1-5. TRBV21-1 is tagged as a pseudogene. This CDR3 comprises 21 residues. CDR3 region: CASSKVPGIRGAGLGGQPQHF. The CDR3 DNA reads TGTGCCAGCAGCAAAGTCCCCGGGATCCGGGGGGCTGGTCTAGGAGGTCAGCCCCAGCATTTT.

About this clone: At one end, the junction sequence differs from germline, possibly due to a read error. The chain couples TRBV19 to TRBJ1-2; no clear D. The V gene's germline CDR1 is LNHDA and CDR2 SQIVND (reference sequence). The CDR3 loop spans 12 amino acids. CDR3 loop: CASSIDPRVYFF. The DNA of the CDR3 is TGTGCCAGTAGTATAGATCCTCGGGTCTACTTTTTC.

J is TRBJ2-1 and V is TRBV5-1; 14 bases line up with TRBD2. V lost 6 bases, J lost 7 bases, and 6 bases stayed unmatched. The CDR3 spans 15 residues. Germline-derived CDR1 and CDR2 are SGHRS and YFSETQ. Written as DNA, the CDR3 is TGCGCCAGCAAATCGACTAGCGGGGGGGAAAATGAGCAGTTCTTC. Its translation is CASKSTSGGENEQFF.

This chain links TRBV5-8 with TRBJ2-1, with D hard to call. Germline V gives CDR1 SGHTS, CDR2 YDEGEE. The CDR3 sequence is 13 residues long. Trimming pared 0 bases from V and 9 bases from J, leaving 10 bases between. The CDR3 here is CASSLDRLTEQFF. CDR3 DNA sequence: TGTGCCAGCAGCTTGGATCGACTCACTGAGCAGTTCTTC.

The chain is built from TRBV7-6 and TRBJ2-7; 8 bases are a match to TRBD1. The CDR3 is made up of 15 amino acids. The germline CDR1 and CDR2 sequences are SGHVS and FNYEAQ. V trimming: 0 bases; J trimming: 5 bases; junction bases outside the gene matches: 6. CDR3 DNA: TGTGCCAGCAGCTTAGCGCAGCAGGGGGCCCACGAGCAGTACTTC. Amino acid sequence: CASSLAQQGAHEQYF.

The chain recombines TRBV28 with TRBJ1-4; D uncertain. CDR1 is MDHEN and CDR2 is SYDVKM in the germline V gene. V lost 5 bases, J lost 4 bases, and 14 bases lay in between. This CDR3 is built from 15 residues. The CDR3 DNA reads TGTGCCAGCAGTCCCTCGGGGAGCAGTAATGAAAAACTGTTTTTT. Amino acids: CASSPSGSSNEKLFF.

The rearrangement uses TRBV11-2 and TRBJ2-7; the match to TRBD2 covers 9 bases. Germline V CDR1 and CDR2: SGHAT, FQNNGV. The J segment lost 5 bases and the V segment lost 1 base, leaving 9 bases of the junction unmatched. The CDR3 covers 16 residues. The CDR3 spells CASSLGVWGTSHEQYF. The CDR3 bases are TGTGCCAGCAGCTTAGGGGTTTGGGGGACTAGCCACGAGCAGTACTTC.

The rearrangement joins TRBV14 to TRBJ1-1; D is unresolved. CDR3 length equals 11 residues. Trimming removed 5 bases at V and 11 bases at J, with 12 bases between. CDR1 is SGHDN and CDR2 is FVKESK in the germline V gene. CDR3: CASSDQFGAFF. CDR3 sequence (DNA): TGTGCCAGCAGCGATCAGTTCGGGGCTTTCTTT.

The chain couples TRBV29-1 to TRBJ1-2, with D unresolved. The germline gives CDR1 SQVTM, CDR2 ANQGSEA. This CDR3 is built from 12 residues. V lost 0 bases and J lost 4, with 6 bases in between. The CDR3 region is CSVEDKSYGYTF. The CDR3 bases are TGCAGCGTTGAAGATAAAAGCTATGGCTACACCTTC.

The chain combines TRBV19 with TRBJ2-2; possible D gene TRBD1, 6 bases. The CDR3 is 15 amino acids. V dropped 6 bases and J dropped 0 bases, with 11 bases sitting between them. Per the germline V gene, CDR1 is LNHDA and CDR2 is SQIVND (reference sequence). The CDR3 sequence: CASSMGHANTGELFF. The CDR3 DNA is TGTGCCAGTAGCATGGGACACGCGAACACCGGGGAGCTGTTTTTT.

Only one count was recorded for this clone. This rearrangement joins TRBV9 to TRBJ2-1; TRBD2 matches 14 bases. The V gene end was trimmed by 4 bases and the J gene end by 8 bases; junction bases not matched to a gene: 5. CDR3 size: 15 residues. Germline loops: CDR1 SGDLS, CDR2 YYNGEE. The chain's CDR3 is CASSPGLAGVDEQFF. The CDR3 region has the DNA TGTGCCAGCAGCCCGGGACTAGCGGGAGTGGATGAGCAGTTCTTC.

The rearrangement uses TRBV11-3 and TRBJ2-3; 11 bases map to TRBD2. The germline V gene encodes CDR1 SGHNT and CDR2 YENEEA. The CDR3 is 14 residues long. V lost 5 bases to trimming and J lost 9 bases; unmatched junction nucleotides: 7. DNA for the CDR3: TGTGCCAGCAGCCCAGGGGGACTAGCGGAGACGCAGTATTTT. As protein: CASSPGGLAETQYF.

The chain joins TRBV5-1 to TRBJ2-1; D not resolved. The V end was cut by 4 bases, the J end by 0 bases, with 5 bases between. The CDR3 is made up of 13 amino acids. Germline V gene lookup returns CDR1 SGHRS and CDR2 YFSETQ. The CDR3 protein is CASSQGSYNEQFF. CDR3 DNA sequence: TGCGCCAGCAGCCAAGGCTCCTACAATGAGCAGTTCTTC.

The chain links TRBV2 to TRBJ1-4, with 7 bases lining up with TRBD1. Germline loops: CDR1 SNHLY, CDR2 FYNNEI. J gave up 7 bases and V 8 bases, and 7 bases lay outside the gene matches. CDR3 size: 13 residues. In DNA form, the CDR3 reads TGTGCCAGCCGCCCAGGGGGGCTTGAAAAACTGTTTTTT. It yields the protein CASRPGGLEKLFF.

The V and J genes are TRBV5-4 and TRBJ2-5; 12 bases match TRBD1. V gave up 3 bases and J gave up 5 bases; unmatched junction bases: 14. Germline V gives CDR1 SGHNT, CDR2 YYREEE (reference sequence). The CDR3 spans 18 residues. The CDR3 DNA sequence: TGTGCCAGCAGCTCCGCGGGACAGGGGGCGTGGGGGGAGGAGACCCAGTACTTC. Its protein product is CASSSAGQGAWGEETQYF.

V and J are TRBV30 and TRBJ2-2, with 7 positions matching TRBD2. J gave up 0 bases and V 0 bases, and 4 bases lay outside the gene matches. Germline V gene data show CDR1 as GTSNPN and CDR2 as SVGIG (reference sequence). The CDR3 totals 16 residues. The CDR3 sequence: CAWSVLAGANTGELFF. The CDR3 nucleotides are TGTGCCTGGAGTGTACTTGCGGGAGCGAACACCGGGGAGCTGTTTTTT.

The chain couples TRBV7-6 to TRBJ1-2; D perhaps matches TRBD1 (5 bases). CDR3 length: 14 amino acids. Germline V lookup: CDR1 SGHVS, CDR2 FNYEAQ. Trimming stripped 3 bases from V and 3 bases from J, with 11 bases between. The CDR3 is CASSLRDGDYGYTF. The CDR3 coding sequence is TGTGCCAGCAGCTTGCGGGACGGTGACTATGGCTACACCTTC.

V and J are TRBV2 and TRBJ2-2, with TRBD2 identical over 8 bases. J lost 4 bases, V lost 10 bases, and 8 bases had no gene match. CDR1 and CDR2 (germline): SNHLY, FYNNEI. This CDR3 contains 14 residues. CDR3 sequence (DNA): TGTGCCACTGGACTAGCTTGGGGCACCGGGGAGCTGTTTTTT. Translated: CATGLAWGTGELFF.

This rearrangement joins TRBV5-1 to TRBJ2-5; D unclear. The germline CDR1 and CDR2 sequences are SGHRS and YFSETQ. Trimming stripped 0 bases from V and 1 base from J, with 13 bases between. The CDR3 extends over 16 amino acids. The CDR3 here is CASSLADLVAQETQYF. CDR3 coding DNA: TGCGCCAGCAGCTTGGCTGATTTGGTAGCCCAAGAGACCCAGTACTTC.